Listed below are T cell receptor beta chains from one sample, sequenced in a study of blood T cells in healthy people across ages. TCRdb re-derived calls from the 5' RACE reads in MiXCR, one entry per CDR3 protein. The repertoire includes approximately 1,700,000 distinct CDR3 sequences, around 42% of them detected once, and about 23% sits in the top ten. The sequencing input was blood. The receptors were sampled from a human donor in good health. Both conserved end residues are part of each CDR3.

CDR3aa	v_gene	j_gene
CASSLISRVSGEAFF	TRBV5-5	TRBJ1-1
CAISESILGGYEQYF	TRBV10-3	TRBJ2-7
CASRTGQSSNQPQHF	TRBV6-1	TRBJ1-5
CASSQVSGQPYNEQFF	TRBV3-1	TRBJ2-1
CSARPTSQEWTQYF	TRBV29-1	TRBJ2-5
CASSASRYDLTFF	TRBV7-6	TRBJ1-1
CAWSLGVYGYTF	TRBV30	TRBJ1-2
CASSAGVRAFF	TRBV12-3/TRBV12-4	TRBJ1-1
CASSFFTFTDSHNEQYF	TRBV5-1	TRBJ2-7
CASSTAVVNTEAFF	TRBV7-9	TRBJ1-1
CASSPPAGGPYNEQFF	TRBV6-5	TRBJ2-1
CATSNILNTEAFF	TRBV6-5	TRBJ1-1
CASSLDGTAFNTEAFF	TRBV5-1	TRBJ1-1
CSHAGASTDTQYF	TRBV29-1	TRBJ2-3
CASTPEWRGVGDTQYF	TRBV11-3	TRBJ2-3
CASSQDVDGTYEQYF	TRBV4-3	TRBJ2-7
CASRIDRGRVVGGYTF	TRBV7-2	TRBJ1-2
CSARAGTGTRRNQPQHF	TRBV20-1	TRBJ1-5
CASSRMTGQFHQPQHF	TRBV7-9	TRBJ1-5
CASRTDGGSTEAFF	TRBV12-3/TRBV12-4	TRBJ1-1
CASIDTMNTEAFF	TRBV6-2/TRBV6-3	TRBJ1-1
CANSLGRGRGTEAFF	TRBV5-1	TRBJ1-1
CASSLLRVEIKSYGYTF	TRBV7-2	TRBJ1-2
CASSDTGNPGYTF	TRBV2	TRBJ1-2
CASRGQDSYEQYF	TRBV6-2/TRBV6-3	TRBJ2-7
CSARDWAGSNRPQHF	TRBV20-1	TRBJ1-5
CASSAQTGTGVYEQYF	TRBV4-3	NA
CATSDNQNYGYTF	TRBV24-1	TRBJ1-2
CARSPSRASEGTQYF	TRBV18	TRBJ2-3
CASSFGQDPDTQYF	TRBV7-2	TRBJ2-3
CASSPYGSQSYNEQFF	TRBV7-9	TRBJ2-1
CASSLLASPLHF	TRBV28	TRBJ1-6
CASSQDEGLLYTDTQYF	TRBV4-3	TRBJ2-3
CASSTLLAGGPSSTDTQYF	TRBV7-9	TRBJ2-3
CASSLRASGGASTQYF	TRBV7-2	TRBJ2-3
CATRTPDGATVLTF	TRBV10-3	TRBJ2-6
CSAKWSTEAFF	TRBV29-1	TRBJ1-1
CASSLFPGQGYGYTF	TRBV28	TRBJ1-2
CAIRETGDFAYEQYF	TRBV10-3	NA
CASSTGDGANVLTF	TRBV6-1	TRBJ2-6
CASSQEGSLSYEQYF	TRBV4-1	NA
CASSNVLAGGPNEQFF	TRBV27	TRBJ2-1
CSARERGGAYNEQFF	TRBV20-1	TRBJ2-1
CASRHNNRGANYGYTF	TRBV2	TRBJ1-2
CATSRGPGKETQYF	TRBV15	TRBJ2-5
CASSRPPGTEGGEQFF	TRBV2	TRBJ2-1
CASSIETGYNSPLHF	TRBV12-3/TRBV12-4	TRBJ1-6
CSVSGETPYEQYF	TRBV29-1	TRBJ2-7
CATSRATSDRGHEQYF	TRBV15	TRBJ2-7
CAISEVNTGELFF	TRBV10-3	TRBJ2-2
CASSSGGLDGYTF	TRBV6-5	TRBJ1-2
CATSRRGRDLETQYF	TRBV15	TRBJ2-5